These T cell receptor beta chains were read from a single sample in a study of OX40 agonist ivuxolimab in advanced cancers. Repertoires were generated with immunoSEQ multiplex PCR, while TCRdb's copy carries only in-frame clones and drops some. The sample lists roughly 93,000 clones, 92% occurring once. Specimen: CD4+ or CD8+ T cells sorted from blood, collected in a trial of the OX40 agonist ivuxolimab. These receptors originate from an adult with an advanced solid tumor such as melanoma, head and neck, liver or kidney cancer. The CDR3 runs from the conserved cysteine through the conserved F or W. The D gene is left open where the match is weak. Only part of the rows carry a size: once, few, many, or a class if the clone is expanded.

14 NA TRBJ2-3 TRBV25-1 NA CASSDYGWEDTQYF TGTGCCAGCAGTGATTACGGGTGGGAAGATACGCAGTATTTT
14 NA TRBJ2-7 TRBV6-5 TRBD1 CATKGQGMSYEQYF TGTGCCACCAAAGGACAGGGGATGAGCTACGAGCAGTACTTC
15 NA TRBJ1-3 TRBV6-6 NA CASRPDGLSGNTIYF TGTGCCAGCAGACCCGACGGGCTCTCTGGAAACACCATATATTTT
12 NA TRBJ2-1 TRBV15 NA CATSRDVNEQFF TGTGCCACCAGCAGAGATGTAAATGAGCAGTTCTTC
13 NA TRBJ2-7 TRBV30 TRBD2 CAWSVLAGGEQYF TGTGCCTGGAGTGTACTTGCGGGGGGCGAGCAGTACTTC
13 NA TRBJ2-1 TRBV11-3 TRBD1 CASSSSQGNEQFF TGTGCCAGCAGCTCCTCACAGGGGAATGAGCAGTTCTTC
13 NA TRBJ1-1 TRBV6-1 NA CASSRLGNTEAFF TGTGCCAGCAGTAGATTAGGGAACACTGAAGCTTTCTTT
14 NA TRBJ2-3 TRBV28 TRBD2 CASQRGGSTDTQYF TGTGCCAGCCAGCGGGGGGGTAGCACAGATACGCAGTATTTT
13 NA TRBJ2-7 TRBV30 NA CAWSVSLAEKQYF TGTGCCTGGAGTGTAAGTCTAGCCGAAAAGCAGTACTTC
16 NA TRBJ1-2 TRBV5-6 TRBD1 CASSLVGQGALYGYTF TGTGCCAGCAGCTTGGTGGGACAGGGGGCCCTCTATGGCTACACCTTC
17 NA TRBJ2-7 TRBV5-4 NA CASSLAVLGGAFYEQYF TGTGCCAGCAGCTTGGCCGTGTTGGGCGGCGCTTTCTACGAGCAGTACTTC
15 NA TRBJ2-1 TRBV30 TRBD2 CAWSVLGTRHNEQFF TGTGCCTGGAGTGTACTAGGGACTAGGCACAATGAGCAGTTCTTC
14 NA TRBJ1-1 TRBV9 NA CASSVRPVQTEAFF TGTGCCAGCAGCGTTCGGCCGGTTCAAACTGAAGCTTTCTTT
13 NA TRBJ2-7 TRBV25-1 NA CASDSTRGNEQYF TGTGCCAGCGATTCGACTAGGGGCAACGAGCAGTACTTC
14 few TRBJ1-2 TRBV30 NA CAWSTGGVGQGYTF TGTGCCTGGTCAACCGGGGGAGTTGGTCAGGGCTACACCTTC
15 NA TRBJ1-1 TRBV19 NA CASAPNRAQNTEAFF TGTGCCAGTGCCCCAAACCGGGCCCAAAACACTGAAGCTTTCTTT
15 NA TRBJ2-7 TRBV19 TRBD1 CASSASGQESYEQYF TGTGCCAGTAGTGCATCGGGACAGGAGTCCTACGAGCAGTACTTC
15 NA TRBJ2-5 TRBV18 NA CASSSPGDKQETQYF TGTGCCAGCTCATCACCGGGGGACAAACAAGAGACCCAGTACTTC
14 once TRBJ2-5 TRBV7-3 NA CASSLSGRGETQYF TGTGCCAGCAGCTTAAGTGGCAGGGGCGAGACCCAGTACTTC
14 NA TRBJ1-2 TRBV6-1 NA CASSEERVSGGYTF TGTGCCAGCAGTGAAGAGAGGGTGTCTGGGGGCTACACCTTC
15 NA TRBJ2-3 TRBV6-1 TRBD2 CASSEGGRALDTQYF TGTGCCAGCAGTGAAGGCGGGAGGGCCTTAGATACGCAGTATTTT
15 NA TRBJ2-1 TRBV12-5 TRBD1 CASGLVLDRGNEQFF TGTGCTAGTGGTTTGGTCTTGGACAGGGGTAATGAGCAGTTCTTC